This section outlines one TCR beta chain sequence together with its context. These data originate in a study of Graves' ophthalmopathy and Graves' hyperthyroidism. For repertoire sequencing, the TCR beta CDR3 regions were amplified from RNA transcripts. In the first round, RT-PCR was carried out with HTBI primers, and a multiplex PCR formed the second round. TCRdb independently ran MiXCR on the multiplex PCR reads; one entry per CDR3 protein. The table has 600,000 to 950,000 distinct CDR3 sequences, 35% to 50% seen once. With 4 bases removed from V and 7 bases from J, the gap between germline ends came to 13 bases. The CDR3 is 13 residues long. Germline CDR1 and CDR2: SQVTM and ANQGSEA.

Material: peripheral blood. The chain uses TRBV29-1 and TRBJ1-4; tentatively, D is TRBD1 (6 bases). This TCR derives from an adult man with Graves' ophthalmopathy. The CDR3 DNA is TGCAGCGTTGGAGAGTCCAGGGGTGAAAAACTGTTTTTT. It encodes CSVGESRGEKLFF.